The sequence of this T cell receptor beta chain was determined in a study of shared clonotypes between healthy human individuals. Study context: The study used three CD4 naive, three CD4 memory, two CD8 naive and one CD8 memory plate per donor.

The ends were cut back, 5 bases at V and 1 base at J, with 11 bases in the middle. This CDR3 has 14 amino acids. Germline V gives CDR1 SGHAT, CDR2 FQNNGV. Execution of the assay was at deep level. Data came from immunoSEQ multiplex PCR; TCRdb stores just in-frame clones and leaves some out. The sample holds 950,000 to 1,100,000 clones; roughly 74% are singletons and the top ten take roughly 0.61%. Study observations and caveats: The sole specimen, blood, was sampled, and tissue repertoires likely differ.

On this clone itself: Its antigen is still unknown.

The TCR originated in a man between 18 and 35 years old in good health. Some clones in this sample may be carry-over from other donors' samples. Source material: memory CD4+ T cells from PBMCs. Subset defined: CD45RA-negative fraction. The gene calls are TRBV11-2 and TRBJ2-5; no clear D gene. The CDR3 nucleotides read TGTGCCAGCAGCCCCCCCGCCACCCAAGAGACCCAGTACTTC. Translating gives CASSPPATQETQYF. The full variable domain, its missing parts supplied by reference TRBV11-2 and TRBJ2-5, is EAGVAQSPRYKIIEKRQSVAFWCNPISGHATLYWYQQILGQGPKLLIQFQNNGVVDDSQLPKDRFSAERLKGVDSTLKIQPAKLEDSAVYLCASSPPATQETQYFGPGTRLLVL.